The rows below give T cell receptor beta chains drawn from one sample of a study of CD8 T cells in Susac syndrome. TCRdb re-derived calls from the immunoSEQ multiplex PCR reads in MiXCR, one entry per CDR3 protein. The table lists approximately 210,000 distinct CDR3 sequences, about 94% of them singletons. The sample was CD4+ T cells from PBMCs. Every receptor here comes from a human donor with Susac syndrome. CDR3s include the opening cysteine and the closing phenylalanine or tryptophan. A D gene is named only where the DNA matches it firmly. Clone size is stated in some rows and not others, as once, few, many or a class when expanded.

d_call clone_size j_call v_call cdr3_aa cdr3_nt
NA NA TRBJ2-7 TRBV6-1 CASSEGAAGSYEQYF TGTGCCAGCAGTGAAGGGGCCGCGGGCTCCTACGAGCAGTACTTC
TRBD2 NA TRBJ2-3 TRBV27 CASSPSGRTDTQYF TGTGCCAGCAGTCCTAGCGGACGGACAGATACGCAGTATTTT
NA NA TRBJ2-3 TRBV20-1 CSLGGAGTDTQYF TGCAGTCTTGGGGGGGCGGGCACAGATACGCAGTATTTT
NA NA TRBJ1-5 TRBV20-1 CSARDDREGQPQHF TGCAGTGCTAGAGATGATAGGGAGGGCCAGCCCCAGCATTTT
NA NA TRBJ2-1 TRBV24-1 CATSDFGTVPRSYNEQFF TGTGCCACCAGTGACTTTGGGACTGTCCCCCGCTCCTACAATGAGCAGTTCTTC
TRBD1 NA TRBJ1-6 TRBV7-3 CASSSAPGQGNSPLHF TGTGCCAGCAGCTCCGCGCCCGGACAGGGAAATTCACCCCTCCACTTT
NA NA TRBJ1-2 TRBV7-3 CASSLTNREDGYTF TGTGCCAGCAGCTTAACGAACAGGGAGGACGGCTACACCTTC
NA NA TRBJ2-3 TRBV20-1 CSASGQGGTDTQYF TGCAGTGCTTCAGGACAGGGAGGGACAGATACGCAGTATTTT
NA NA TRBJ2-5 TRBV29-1 CSANGPGETQYF TGCAGCGCGAACGGGCCTGGGGAGACCCAGTACTTC
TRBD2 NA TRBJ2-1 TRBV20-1 CSARDVGGSSYNEQFF TGCAGTGCTAGAGATGTGGGGGGGAGCTCCTACAATGAGCAGTTCTTC
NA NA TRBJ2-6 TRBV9 CASRGQRASGANVLTF TGTGCCAGCAGAGGACAGAGAGCCTCTGGGGCCAACGTCCTGACTTTC
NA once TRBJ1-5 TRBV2 CASIERERARHF TGTGCCAGCATCGAAAGGGAACGGGCTAGGCATTTT
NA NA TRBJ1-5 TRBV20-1 CSVGTPTRSQHF TGCAGTGTCGGGACACCGACCCGTTCCCAGCATTTT
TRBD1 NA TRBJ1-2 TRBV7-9 CASSLPTRGPRYGYTF TGTGCCAGCAGCTTACCGACCAGGGGGCCCCGCTATGGCTACACCTTC
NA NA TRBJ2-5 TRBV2 CASEEGAERKETQYF TGTGCCAGCGAGGAGGGGGCGGAACGAAAAGAGACCCAGTACTTC
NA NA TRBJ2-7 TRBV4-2 CASSQVARSYEQYF TGTGCCAGCAGCCAAGTGGCACGCTCCTACGAGCAGTACTTC
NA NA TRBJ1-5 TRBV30 CAWSVRDTGLGPQHF TGTGCCTGGAGTGTAAGGGATACAGGTCTCGGGCCCCAGCATTTT
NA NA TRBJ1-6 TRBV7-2 CASSLDPNSPLHF TGTGCCAGCAGCTTAGATCCTAATTCACCCCTCCACTTT
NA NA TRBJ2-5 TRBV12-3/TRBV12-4 CASSLEGEETQYF TGTGCCAGCAGTTTAGAGGGCGAGGAGACCCAGTACTTC
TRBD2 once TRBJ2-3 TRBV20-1 CSAASGGAGDTQYF TGCAGTGCTGCTAGCGGGGGGGCGGGAGATACGCAGTATTTT
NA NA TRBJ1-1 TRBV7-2 CASSLEPNTEAFF TGTGCCAGCAGCTTAGAACCGAACACTGAAGCTTTCTTT
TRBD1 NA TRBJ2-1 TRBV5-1 CASSLWDREDEQFF TGCGCCAGCAGCTTGTGGGACAGGGAAGATGAGCAGTTCTTC
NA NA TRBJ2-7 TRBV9 CASSSRREMNYEQYF TGTGCCAGCAGCTCCCGCAGGGAAATGAACTACGAGCAGTACTTC
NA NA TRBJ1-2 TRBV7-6 CASSLGPASGYTF TGTGCCAGCAGCTTAGGCCCCGCCTCTGGCTACACCTTC
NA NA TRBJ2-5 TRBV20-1 CSATGEAGAFQETQYF TGCAGTGCTACGGGCGAGGCGGGGGCTTTCCAAGAGACCCAGTACTTC
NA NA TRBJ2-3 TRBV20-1 CSAKEKLGVSPYTQYF TGCAGTGCCAAGGAGAAGCTTGGGGTGTCACCATATACGCAGTATTTT
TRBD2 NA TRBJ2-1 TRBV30 CASATSGGYNEQFF TGTGCCTCGGCGACTAGCGGGGGTTACAATGAGCAGTTCTTC
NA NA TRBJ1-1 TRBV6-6 CASRQTWPEDTEAFF TGTGCCAGCAGGCAAACCTGGCCCGAGGACACTGAAGCTTTCTTT
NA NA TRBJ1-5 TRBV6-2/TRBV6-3 CASSPGGGSQPQHF TGTGCCAGCAGCCCCGGTGGGGGGAGCCAGCCCCAGCATTTT
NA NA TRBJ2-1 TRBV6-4 CASSEQAGGEQFF TGTGCCAGCAGTGAACAGGCTGGGGGTGAGCAGTTCTTC
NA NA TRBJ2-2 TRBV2 CASQFSGRDGELFF TGTGCCAGCCAATTCTCCGGACGGGACGGGGAGCTGTTTTTT
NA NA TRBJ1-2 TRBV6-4 CASTPTRDGSNYGYTF TGTGCCAGCACGCCTACGAGGGATGGATCCAACTATGGCTACACCTTC
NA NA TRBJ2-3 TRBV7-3 CASRLQGDTQYF TGTGCCAGCAGGTTACAGGGAGATACGCAGTATTTT
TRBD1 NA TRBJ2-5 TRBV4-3 CASSQGPHRDREETQYF TGCGCCAGCAGCCAAGGTCCCCACCGGGACAGGGAGGAGACCCAGTACTTC
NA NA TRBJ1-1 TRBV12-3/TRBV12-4 CASSLKGVNTEAFF TGTGCCAGCAGTTTAAAGGGCGTGAACACTGAAGCTTTCTTT
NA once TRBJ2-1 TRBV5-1 CASSSYGTSGDEQFF TGCGCCAGCAGCTCCTATGGGACCTCAGGGGATGAGCAGTTCTTC
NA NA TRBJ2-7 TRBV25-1 CASSESGASYEQYF TGTGCCAGCAGTGAATCAGGAGCCTCCTACGAGCAGTACTTC
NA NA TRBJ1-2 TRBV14 CASTPGDNYGYTF TGTGCCAGCACCCCGGGGGATAACTATGGCTACACCTTC
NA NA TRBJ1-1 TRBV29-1 CSVKDSLNTEAFF TGCAGCGTAAAGGACAGTTTGAACACTGAAGCTTTCTTT
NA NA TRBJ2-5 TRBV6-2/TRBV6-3 CASKPGGQETQYF TGTGCCAGCAAGCCGGGCGGGCAAGAGACCCAGTACTTC
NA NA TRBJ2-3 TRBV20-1 CSARGIQGWDTQYF TGCAGTGCTAGAGGGATCCAGGGGTGGGATACGCAGTATTTT
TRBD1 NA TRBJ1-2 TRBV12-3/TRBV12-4 CASSLRGQGHGYTF TGTGCCAGCAGTTTACGAGGACAGGGCCATGGCTACACCTTC
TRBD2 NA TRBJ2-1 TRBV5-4 CASSQIDSGLSYNEQFF TGTGCCAGCAGCCAGATAGATAGCGGGCTATCCTACAATGAGCAGTTCTTC
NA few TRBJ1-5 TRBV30 CAWSVGQNNQPQHF TGTGCCTGGAGTGTAGGGCAGAACAATCAGCCCCAGCATTTT
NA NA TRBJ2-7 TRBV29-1 CSVSQTRGYEQYF TGCAGCGTTTCTCAAACACGGGGGTACGAGCAGTACTTC
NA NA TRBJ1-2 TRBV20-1 CSARAGNGYTF TGCAGTGCTAGGGCAGGGAATGGCTACACCTTC
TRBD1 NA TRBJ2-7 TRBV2 CASSEIAGQGAYEQYF TGTGCCAGCAGTGAGATCGCGGGACAGGGGGCTTACGAGCAGTACTTC
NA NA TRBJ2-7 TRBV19 CASSTKRSYEQYF TGTGCCAGTAGTACCAAAAGATCCTACGAGCAGTACTTC
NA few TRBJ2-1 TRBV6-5 CASSLSGSYNEQFF TGTGCCAGCAGTCTGTCAGGGTCGTACAATGAGCAGTTCTTC
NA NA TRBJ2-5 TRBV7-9 CASGGQETQYF TGTGCCAGCGGGGGGCAAGAGACCCAGTACTTC
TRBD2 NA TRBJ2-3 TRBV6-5 CASSYSTLAGGPGLDTQYF TGTGCCAGCAGTTACTCGACACTAGCGGGGGGGCCAGGTCTGGATACGCAGTATTTT
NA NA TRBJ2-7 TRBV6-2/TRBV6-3 CASRQLISYEQYF TGTGCCAGCAGACAACTTATCTCCTACGAGCAGTACTTC
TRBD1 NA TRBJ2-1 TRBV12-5 CASDQPGQVGNEQFF TGTGCTAGTGACCAACCGGGACAGGTGGGCAATGAGCAGTTCTTC